The T cell receptor (beta chain) under discussion was sequenced for a study of T-cell memory formation after mild COVID-19. The wider study: The study found TCR clusters largely donor specific. General study results and limits: Largely, contracting CD4+ clones fell within CM and EM, and contracting CD8+ clones within EMRA. The finding that pre-infection memory included some responding clones suggested that cross-reactive memory joined.

TCRdb redid the calling of the 5' RACE reads with MiXCR, one entry per CDR3 protein. The table has about 470,000 distinct CDR3 sequences, approximately 23% seen once. In its sample, this clonotype was seen many times. Its antigen is not identified. With 6 bases clipped from V and 0 bases from J, the junction kept 7 bases outside the gene matches. Germline-derived CDR1 and CDR2 are MNHEY and SMNVEV (reference sequence). The CDR3 length is 17 residues. The sequencing input was PBMCs or a T cell subset sorted from them (not recorded which). This receptor was obtained from an adult woman who had mild COVID-19 (a few samples of this study predate the infection). Cell type and time point are not known. V usage is TRBV27 and J usage is TRBJ2-2; 10 bases line up with TRBD2. This CDR3 reads CASSRRAGGPNTGELFF. DNA of the CDR3: TGTGCCAGCAGCAGGCGAGCGGGAGGGCCGAACACCGGGGAGCTGTTTTTT.